The rows below give T cell receptor beta chains drawn from one sample of a study of shared clonotypes between healthy human individuals. Libraries were prepared by immunoSEQ multiplex PCR; TCRdb keeps only in-frame clonotypes and omits some of them. The sample includes a few million clones, around 95% seen only once; the top ten take roughly 0.13%. The sample comprised naive CD4+ T cells sorted from blood. The receptors originated from a man younger than 35 in good health. Both conserved end residues are part of each CDR3. The D gene is left open where the match is weak. Some rows mark clone size as missing; the rest say once, few, many or name a class of expanded clone.

TGTGCCAGCAGTAGGGACACTTATAGCAATCAGCCCCAGCATTTT | CASSRDTYSNQPQHF | NA | TRBV28 | few | TRBJ1-5
TGTGCTAGTGGTTTGGCTGGCGGAAACACCATATATTTT | CASGLAGGNTIYF | NA | TRBV12-5 | NA | TRBJ1-3
TGTGCCAGCAGCTTAGATCCCCACGCGGTCCGGGGCGCAAGCAATCAGCCCCAGCATTTT | CASSLDPHAVRGASNQPQHF | NA | TRBV11-2 | once | TRBJ1-5
TGTGCCAGCAGGGTAACTTTCCAGTTAGTCGGACGCACAGATACGCAGTATTTT | CASRVTFQLVGRTDTQYF | NA | TRBV11-2 | NA | TRBJ2-3
TGTGCCAGCAGAAACTCGAAACGGCAGTACTTC | CASRNSKRQYF | NA | TRBV27 | NA | TRBJ2-7
TGCGCCAGCAGCTCCTATTTCCAAGAGACCCAGTACTTC | CASSSYFQETQYF | NA | TRBV5-1 | NA | TRBJ2-5
TGTGCCAGCAGTGCGGGGGGTGGGAGTGCCTACGAGCAGTACTTC | CASSAGGGSAYEQYF | TRBD2 | TRBV27 | NA | TRBJ2-7
TGTGCCATCAGTGAGCGTGGGGGGATTCAGCCCCAGCATTTT | CAISERGGIQPQHF | NA | TRBV10-3 | NA | TRBJ1-5
TGTGCCAGCAGTGAGCAGGGAGGGTATGGAAACACCATATATTTT | CASSEQGGYGNTIYF | NA | TRBV2 | NA | TRBJ1-3
TGTGCCAGCACCCTGGGGGGAAAGAACACTGAAGCTTTCTTT | CASTLGGKNTEAFF | NA | TRBV2 | NA | TRBJ1-1
TGTGCCAGCAGCCTAACCTCCGGGACAGGGTTGTACGAGCAGTACTTC | CASSLTSGTGLYEQYF | TRBD1 | TRBV7-9 | once | TRBJ2-7
TGCAGCGTTGAAGTAGTGAGACAGTTCACAGATACGCAGTATTTT | CSVEVVRQFTDTQYF | NA | TRBV29-1 | NA | TRBJ2-3
TGCGCCAGCAGCTTGGTGCCGGGAGTCCAAGAGACCCAGTACTTC | CASSLVPGVQETQYF | NA | TRBV5-1 | NA | TRBJ2-5
TGTGCCAGCAGCGAACCTGAGCAGTTCTTC | CASSEPEQFF | NA | TRBV2 | NA | TRBJ2-1
TGTGCCAGCAGTATGAGGCCTTATGGCTACACCTTC | CASSMRPYGYTF | NA | TRBV6-5 | NA | TRBJ1-2
TGTGCCAGCAGTGGGGGGGACAGGGGAAACTATGGCTACACCTTC | CASSGGDRGNYGYTF | TRBD1 | TRBV6-1 | NA | TRBJ1-2
TGTGCCAGCAGCTTAGAAGCCTCAAGGTCCTATGGCTACACCTTC | CASSLEASRSYGYTF | NA | TRBV7-9 | NA | TRBJ1-2
TGTGCCAGCAGCCCACAGGGGTCCGTCTACAATGAGCAGTTCTTC | CASSPQGSVYNEQFF | TRBD1 | TRBV6-5 | once | TRBJ2-1
TGTGCCAGCAGTACAGCTCCGGGACAGGTTTATGGCTACACCTTC | CASSTAPGQVYGYTF | TRBD1 | TRBV6-1 | NA | TRBJ1-2
TGTGCCAGCAGCCCTCTCCCAGGGTGGATGAACACTGAAGCTTTCTTT | CASSPLPGWMNTEAFF | NA | TRBV7-2 | NA | TRBJ1-1
TGTGCCAGCAGTTCCTGGCCCGAACCCCAAGAGACCCAGTACTTC | CASSSWPEPQETQYF | NA | TRBV5-4 | NA | TRBJ2-5
TGTGCCAGCAGCTTAGACAGGGGGTACCCCTACGAGCAGTACTTC | CASSLDRGYPYEQYF | TRBD1 | TRBV11-2 | NA | TRBJ2-7
TGTGCCAGCAGCCCGGGACAGGGGATTAAGCCCGGGGAGCTGTTTTTT | CASSPGQGIKPGELFF | TRBD1 | TRBV5-4 | NA | TRBJ2-2
TGTGCCAGCAGCTTAAGGATATACCAAGAGACCCAGTACTTC | CASSLRIYQETQYF | NA | TRBV5-5 | NA | TRBJ2-5
TGCGCCAGCAGCCAAGAAAAGGCCGAACAGGGGGCGCGGTGGTACTTC | CASSQEKAEQGARWYF | TRBD1 | TRBV4-1 | NA | TRBJ2-7
TGTGCCAGCAGTCGCATCAGCAATCAGCCCCAGCATTTT | CASSRISNQPQHF | NA | TRBV27 | NA | TRBJ1-5
TGTGCCAGCAGCCCCGTCATTGGGCAGGAGTGGGCTTTCTTT | CASSPVIGQEWAFF | NA | TRBV6-5 | NA | TRBJ1-1
TGTGCCAGCAGTCTGCAGGGCCGACCCCAGCATTTT | CASSLQGRPQHF | NA | TRBV28 | NA | TRBJ1-5
TGTGCCAGTGCGGTGGCGAACACCGGGGAGCTGTTTTTT | CASAVANTGELFF | NA | TRBV19 | NA | TRBJ2-2
TGTGCCATCAGGGGAGGAAACAATCAGCCCCAGCATTTT | CAIRGGNNQPQHF | NA | TRBV10-3 | NA | TRBJ1-5
TGCGCCAGCAGGGCCGGGACTGCCACAGATACGCAGTATTTT | CASRAGTATDTQYF | NA | TRBV5-1 | NA | TRBJ2-3
TGTGCCAGCAGCGAACGGACAGGGAACACTGAAGCTTTCTTT | CASSERTGNTEAFF | TRBD1 | TRBV2 | NA | TRBJ1-1
TGTGCCAGCAGTGGACAGCGCGAGGTTGGTGAGCAGTTCTTC | CASSGQREVGEQFF | NA | TRBV6-1 | NA | TRBJ2-1
TGTGCCAGCAGCTTCGAGAGGCCCGGGGAGCTGTTTTTT | CASSFERPGELFF | NA | TRBV5-6 | NA | TRBJ2-2
TGTGCCAGCAGCTCCACCGGGACAGGGTGGACAGATACGCAGTATTTT | CASSSTGTGWTDTQYF | TRBD1 | TRBV5-6 | NA | TRBJ2-3
TGTGCCAGCAGTTACTCACGACAGGGGGCTCATTCACCCCTCCACTTT | CASSYSRQGAHSPLHF | TRBD1 | TRBV6-5 | once | TRBJ1-6
TGTGCCAGTAGTTCGACAGGGGGCGCGAGGGAGCAGTACTTC | CASSSTGGAREQYF | TRBD1 | TRBV19 | NA | TRBJ2-7
TGTGCCAGCAGCAAGCTCGGAGAAAGCAATCAGCCCCAGCATTTT | CASSKLGESNQPQHF | NA | TRBV21-1 | NA | TRBJ1-5
TGTGCCAGCAGCTTGGAGGGACAGGGGAATCAGCCCCAGCATTTT | CASSLEGQGNQPQHF | TRBD1 | TRBV5-5 | NA | TRBJ1-5
TGTGCCAGCAGCCAACGGCCCCTCTCCACCGGGCCTGAAGCTTTCTTT | CASSQRPLSTGPEAFF | NA | TRBV7-6 | NA | TRBJ1-1
TGTGCCAGCAGTAAACTGCCGGGGGGCGCAAACGAGCAGTACTTC | CASSKLPGGANEQYF | NA | TRBV5-4 | NA | TRBJ2-7
TGCGCCAGCGCCGCGGGGGGGAACACAGATACGCAGTATTTT | CASAAGGNTDTQYF | TRBD2 | TRBV10-1 | NA | TRBJ2-3
TGTGCCAGCAGCTTCGGCTATAATGAAAAACTGTTTTTT | CASSFGYNEKLFF | NA | TRBV13 | NA | TRBJ1-4
TGTGCCAGCAGTTTTACAGATACTAACTATGGCTACACCTTC | CASSFTDTNYGYTF | NA | TRBV27 | NA | TRBJ1-2
TGTGCCAGCAGCTCGGACAGGGGGCGCAGAGATACGCAGTATTTT | CASSSDRGRRDTQYF | TRBD1 | TRBV7-9 | NA | TRBJ2-3
TGCGCCAGCAGTGGAGAGCAGTACTTC | CASSGEQYF | NA | TRBV10-2 | NA | TRBJ2-7
TGTGCCAGCTCAGCGGGACAGCCCAAAACGGAGACCCAGTACTTC | CASSAGQPKTETQYF | NA | TRBV18 | NA | TRBJ2-5
TGTGCCACCAGCAGAGAGGGGTGGGCAGGGGGAACCTACGAGCAGTACTTC | CATSREGWAGGTYEQYF | TRBD1 | TRBV15 | NA | TRBJ2-7
TGTGCCAGCAGCTTGCCTCTTGCTGCGCTAGCCAAAAACATTCAGTACTTC | CASSLPLAALAKNIQYF | NA | TRBV11-2 | once | TRBJ2-4
TGCAGCGTTTATGTGCAGGGCATTGTGGAGACCCAGTACTTC | CSVYVQGIVETQYF | NA | TRBV29-1 | NA | TRBJ2-5
TGCAGAGTCCTAGCGGACAATGAGCAGTTCTTC | CRVLADNEQFF | TRBD2 | TRBV20-1 | NA | TRBJ2-1
TGTGCCAGCAGCCCGCAGGGGTGGGCAGGGGTTAGGAACACTGAAGCTTTCTTT | CASSPQGWAGVRNTEAFF | NA | TRBV7-6 | NA | TRBJ1-1